This TCR beta chain is from a study of OX40 agonist ivuxolimab in advanced cancers. Study details: The dose of intravenous ivuxolimab that patients received every 2 weeks ranged from 0.01 to 10 mg/kg. Study findings and constraints: It was not determined which antigens were specifically recognized by the peripheral T cells that had undergone clonal expansion.

Libraries were prepared by immunoSEQ multiplex PCR; TCRdb keeps only in-frame clonotypes and omits some of them. The profile shows roughly 66,000 clones, about four fifths of them singletons. In regard to this clone: Its target is not known.

Germline CDR1 is SEHNR and CDR2 is FQNEAQ (reference sequence). The CDR3 runs 12 residues. V lost 9 bases, J lost 2 bases, and 4 bases stayed unmatched. Autoimmune disease history or systemic immunosuppression led to patients being barred. Peripheral blood came from all dose cohorts at three timepoints. The sample in question was CD4+ or CD8+ T cells sorted from blood, obtained in a trial of the OX40 agonist ivuxolimab. This clonotype was obtained from an adult with an advanced solid tumor such as melanoma, head and neck, liver or kidney cancer. The V gene is TRBV7-9, the J gene TRBJ2-7; 7 bases map to TRBD1. The CDR3 DNA reads TGTGCCAGACAGGGGACCCCCTACGAGCAGTACTTC. Translating gives CARQGTPYEQYF.